This T cell receptor (beta chain) was profiled in a study of blood T cell repertoires in COVID-19. Study-level background: The origin of the acute and convalescent COVID-19 samples was the United States, Italy and Spain. The analysed material was cDNA or gDNA that came from T cells, B-cell-depleted T cells, or PBMCs.

Per the study methods: Nucleated cell number was recorded as an estimate derived from reference gene primer amplification. The data were produced by immunoSEQ multiplex PCR, yet TCRdb's version contains in-frame clones alone and is incomplete. D and trimming were read from the DNA, whereas the V and J calls and clone size are those reported in that table. The sample includes around 180,000 clones, less than 85% of them seen just once. The sample comprised peripheral blood. This TCR was recovered from an elderly woman with acute or convalescent COVID-19.

For the CDR3, the DNA is TGTGCCAGCAGTTTTAGCGCGTCGCAGGGGTTCGCCGGGGAGCTGTTTTTT. Translating it yields CASSFSASQGFAGELFF. V gene TRBV28 combines with J gene TRBJ2-2, with a weak D call TRBD1 (6 bases). The germline V gene encodes CDR1 MDHEN and CDR2 SYDVKM. The CDR3 loop spans 17 amino acids. The V end lost 3 bases, the J end lost 6 bases, and 20 bases lay between the germline ends. The full variable domain, completed using reference TRBV28 and TRBJ2-2, is DVKVTQSSRYLVKRTGEKVFLECVQDMDHENMFWYRQDPGLGLRLIYFSYDVKMKEKGDIPEGYSVSREKKERFSLILESASTNQTSMYLCASSFSASQGFAGELFFGEGSRLTVL.